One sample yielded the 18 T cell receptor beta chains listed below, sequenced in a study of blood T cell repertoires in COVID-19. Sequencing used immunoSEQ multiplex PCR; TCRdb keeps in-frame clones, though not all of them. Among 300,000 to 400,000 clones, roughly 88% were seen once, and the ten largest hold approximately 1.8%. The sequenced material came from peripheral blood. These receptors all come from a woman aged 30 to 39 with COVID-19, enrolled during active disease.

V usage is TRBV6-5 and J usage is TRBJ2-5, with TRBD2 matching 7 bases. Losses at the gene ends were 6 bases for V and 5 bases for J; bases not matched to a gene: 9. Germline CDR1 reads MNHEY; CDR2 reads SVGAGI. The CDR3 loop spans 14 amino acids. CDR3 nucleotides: TGTGCCAGCAGGACCTGGGAGGGAAAGGAGACCCAGTACTTC. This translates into CASRTWEGKETQYF.

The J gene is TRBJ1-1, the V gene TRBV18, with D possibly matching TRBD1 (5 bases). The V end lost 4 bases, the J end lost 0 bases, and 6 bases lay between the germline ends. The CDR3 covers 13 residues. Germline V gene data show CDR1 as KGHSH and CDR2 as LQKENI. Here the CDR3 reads CASSLDMNTEAFF. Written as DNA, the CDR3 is TGTGCCAGCTCACTGGACATGAACACTGAAGCTTTCTTT.

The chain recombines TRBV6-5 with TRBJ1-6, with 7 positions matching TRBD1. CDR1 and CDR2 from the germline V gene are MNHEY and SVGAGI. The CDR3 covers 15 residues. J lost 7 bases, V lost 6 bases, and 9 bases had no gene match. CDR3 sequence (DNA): TGTGCCAGCAGCCCGACAGGGATCAAAAATTCACCCCTCCACTTT. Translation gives CASSPTGIKNSPLHF.

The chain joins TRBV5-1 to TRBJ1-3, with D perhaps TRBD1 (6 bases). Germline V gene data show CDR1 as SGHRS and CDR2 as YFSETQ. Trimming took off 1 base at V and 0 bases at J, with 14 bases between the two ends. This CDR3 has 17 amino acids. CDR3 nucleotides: TGCGCCAGCAGCTTGAATCTCGGACAGTACTCTGGAAACACCATATATTTT. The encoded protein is CASSLNLGQYSGNTIYF.

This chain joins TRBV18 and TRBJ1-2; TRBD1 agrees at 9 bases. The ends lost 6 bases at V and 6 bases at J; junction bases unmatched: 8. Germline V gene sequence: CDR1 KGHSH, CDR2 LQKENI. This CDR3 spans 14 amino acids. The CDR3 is CASSPGTGRDGYTF. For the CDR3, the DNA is TGTGCCAGCTCCCCCGGGACAGGGCGTGATGGCTACACCTTC.

CDR3 sequence reads: CASSYIRGPTNSPLHF. The DNA of the CDR3 is TGTGCCAGCAGTTACATCAGGGGTCCGACAAATTCACCCCTCCACTTT. The genes are TRBV6-5 and TRBJ1-6; tentatively, D is TRBD1 (6 bases). This CDR3 comprises 16 residues. With 2 bases removed from V and 7 bases from J, the gap between germline ends came to 15 bases. Germline V gene sequence: CDR1 MNHEY, CDR2 SVGAGI.

This CDR3 is CASSVVGGAPTDTQYF. CDR3 bases: TGTGCCAGCAGCGTAGTCGGGGGGGCCCCCACAGATACGCAGTATTTT. This sequence joins TRBV9 and TRBJ2-3, with TRBD2 matching 8 bases. V trimming: 0 bases; J trimming: 2 bases; junction bases outside the gene matches: 5. Germline V gene lookup returns CDR1 SGDLS and CDR2 YYNGEE. This CDR3 region has 16 residues.

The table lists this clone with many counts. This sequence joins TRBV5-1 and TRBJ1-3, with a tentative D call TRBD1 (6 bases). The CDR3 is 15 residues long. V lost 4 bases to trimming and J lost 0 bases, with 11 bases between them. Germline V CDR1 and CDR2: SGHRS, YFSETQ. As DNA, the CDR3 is TGCGCCAGCAGCAAAGGACAGCCCTCTGGAAACACCATATATTTT. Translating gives CASSKGQPSGNTIYF.

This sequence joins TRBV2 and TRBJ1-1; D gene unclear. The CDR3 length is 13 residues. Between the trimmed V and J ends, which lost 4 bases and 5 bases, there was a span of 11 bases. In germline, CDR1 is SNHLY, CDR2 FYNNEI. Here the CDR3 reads CASSVGVYTEAFF. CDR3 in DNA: TGTGCCAGCAGTGTCGGGGTTTATACTGAAGCTTTCTTT.

Written as DNA, the CDR3 is TGTGCCAGCAGCTCCCCTGATAGCGGGGGCTGGGACAATGAGCAGTTCTTC. Translated: CASSSPDSGGWDNEQFF. The chain combines TRBV7-9 with TRBJ2-1; 9 nucleotides agree with TRBD2. The CDR3 contains 17 residues. Germline V CDR1 and CDR2: SEHNR, FQNEAQ (reference sequence). After removal of 4 bases from V and 5 bases from J, the junction contained 12 bases not matched to a gene.

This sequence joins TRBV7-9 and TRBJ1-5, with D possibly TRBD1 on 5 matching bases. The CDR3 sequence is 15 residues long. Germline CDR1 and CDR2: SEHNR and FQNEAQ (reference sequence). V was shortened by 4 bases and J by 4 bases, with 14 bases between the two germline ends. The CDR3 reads CASSSAWGDNQPQHF. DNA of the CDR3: TGTGCCAGCAGCTCTGCCTGGGGCGATAATCAGCCCCAGCATTTT. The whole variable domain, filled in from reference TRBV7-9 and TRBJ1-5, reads DTGVSQNPRHKITKRGQNVTFRCDPISEHNRLYWYRQTLGQGPEFLTYFQNEAQLEKSRLLSDRFSAERPKGSFSTLEIQRTEQGDSAMYLCASSSAWGDNQPQHFGDGTRLSIL.

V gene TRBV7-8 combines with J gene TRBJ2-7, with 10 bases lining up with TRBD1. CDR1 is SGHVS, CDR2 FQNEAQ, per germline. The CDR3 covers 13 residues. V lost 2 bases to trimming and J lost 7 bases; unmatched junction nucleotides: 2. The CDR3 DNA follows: TGTGCCAGCAGCTTAAGGACAGGGGGGGAGCAGTACGTC. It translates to CASSLRTGGEQYV.

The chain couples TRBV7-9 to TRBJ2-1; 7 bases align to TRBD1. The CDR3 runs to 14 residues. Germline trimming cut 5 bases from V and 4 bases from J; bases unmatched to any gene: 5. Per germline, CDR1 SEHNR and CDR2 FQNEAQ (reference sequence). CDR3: CASSPGTEYNEQFF. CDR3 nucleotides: TGTGCCAGCAGCCCCGGGACAGAATACAATGAGCAGTTCTTC. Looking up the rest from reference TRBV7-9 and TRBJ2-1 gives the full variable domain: DTGVSQNPRHKITKRGQNVTFRCDPISEHNRLYWYRQTLGQGPEFLTYFQNEAQLEKSRLLSDRFSAERPKGSFSTLEIQRTEQGDSAMYLCASSPGTEYNEQFFGPGTRLTVL.

This CDR3 reads CASSPPLGGKDAAFF. The CDR3 region has the DNA TGTGCCAGCAGCCCCCCTTTGGGAGGGAAGGATGCAGCTTTCTTT. The genes are TRBV28 and TRBJ1-1; no reliable D call. This CDR3 is built from 15 residues. Germline V gene lookup returns CDR1 MDHEN and CDR2 SYDVKM. V was cut by 6 bases and J by 10 bases, with 24 bases left in between.

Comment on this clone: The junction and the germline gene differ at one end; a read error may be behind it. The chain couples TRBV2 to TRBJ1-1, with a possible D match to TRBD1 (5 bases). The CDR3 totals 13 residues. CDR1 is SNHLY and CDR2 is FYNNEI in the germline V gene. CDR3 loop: CASREVVGAEAFF. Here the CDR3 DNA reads TGTGCCAGCAGGGAAGTAGTAGGGGCTGAAGCTTTCTTT.

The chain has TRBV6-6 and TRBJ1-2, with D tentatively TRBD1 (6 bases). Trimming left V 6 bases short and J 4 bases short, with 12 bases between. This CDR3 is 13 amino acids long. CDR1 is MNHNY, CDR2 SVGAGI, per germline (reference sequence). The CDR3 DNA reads TGTGCCAGCAGATTACAGGGTGGCTATGGCTACACCTTC. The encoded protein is CASRLQGGYGYTF.

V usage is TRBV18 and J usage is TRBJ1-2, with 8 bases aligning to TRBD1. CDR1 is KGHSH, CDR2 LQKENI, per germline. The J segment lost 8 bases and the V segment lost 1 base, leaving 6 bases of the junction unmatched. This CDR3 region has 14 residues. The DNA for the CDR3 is TGTGCCAGCTCACCACTGGACAGGGAAGGCGGCTACACCTTC. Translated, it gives CASSPLDREGGYTF. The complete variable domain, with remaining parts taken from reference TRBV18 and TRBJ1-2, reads NAGVMQNPRHLVRRRGQEARLRCSPMKGHSHVYWYRQLPEEGLKFMVYLQKENIIDESGMPKERFSAEFPKEGPSILRIQQVVRGDSAAYFCASSPLDREGGYTFGSGTRLTVV.

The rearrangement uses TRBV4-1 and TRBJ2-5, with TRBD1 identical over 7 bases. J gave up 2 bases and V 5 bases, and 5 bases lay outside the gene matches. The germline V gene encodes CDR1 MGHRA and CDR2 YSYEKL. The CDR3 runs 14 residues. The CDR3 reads CASSSDREQETQYF. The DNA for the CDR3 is TGCGCCAGCAGCTCCGACAGGGAGCAAGAGACCCAGTACTTC.